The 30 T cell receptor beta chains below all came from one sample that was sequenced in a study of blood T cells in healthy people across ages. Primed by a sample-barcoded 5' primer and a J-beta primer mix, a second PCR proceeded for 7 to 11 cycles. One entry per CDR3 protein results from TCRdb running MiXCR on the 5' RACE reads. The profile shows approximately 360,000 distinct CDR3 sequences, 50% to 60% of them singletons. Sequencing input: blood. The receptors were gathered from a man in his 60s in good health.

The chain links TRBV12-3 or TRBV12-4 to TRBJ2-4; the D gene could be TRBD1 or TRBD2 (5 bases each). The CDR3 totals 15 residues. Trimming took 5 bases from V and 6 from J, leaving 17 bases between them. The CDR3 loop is CASSSRDAGGNIQYF. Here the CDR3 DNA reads TGTGCCAGCAGTAGCCGGGACGCAGGTGGAAACATTCAGTACTTC.

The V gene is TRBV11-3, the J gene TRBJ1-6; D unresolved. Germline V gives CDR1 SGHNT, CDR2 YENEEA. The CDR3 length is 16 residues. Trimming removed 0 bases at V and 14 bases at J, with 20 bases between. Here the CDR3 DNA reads TGTGCCAGCAGCTTAGATCCACCCGGGCCCTCGGCAACCCTCCACTTT. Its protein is CASSLDPPGPSATLHF.

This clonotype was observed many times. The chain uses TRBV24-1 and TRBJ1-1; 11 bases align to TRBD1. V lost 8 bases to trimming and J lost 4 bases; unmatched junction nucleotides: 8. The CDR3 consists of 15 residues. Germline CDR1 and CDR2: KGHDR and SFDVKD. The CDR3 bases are TGTGCCACCATGCCGGGACAGGGGGTCGGCACTGAAGCTTTCTTT. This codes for CATMPGQGVGTEAFF.

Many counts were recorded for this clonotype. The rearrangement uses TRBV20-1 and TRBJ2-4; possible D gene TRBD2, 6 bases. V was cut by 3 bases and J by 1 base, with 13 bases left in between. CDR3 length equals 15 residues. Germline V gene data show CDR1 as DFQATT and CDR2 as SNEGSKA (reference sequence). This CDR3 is CSASDAGRAKNIQYF. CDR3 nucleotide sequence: TGCAGTGCTAGCGACGCAGGGAGGGCCAAAAACATTCAGTACTTC.

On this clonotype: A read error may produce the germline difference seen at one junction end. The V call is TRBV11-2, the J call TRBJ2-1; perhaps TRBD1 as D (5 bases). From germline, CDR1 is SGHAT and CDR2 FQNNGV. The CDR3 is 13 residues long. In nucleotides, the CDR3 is TGTGCCAGCAGCGTAGATAGGGGCAGAGGACCGTTCTTC. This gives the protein CASSVDRGRGPFF.

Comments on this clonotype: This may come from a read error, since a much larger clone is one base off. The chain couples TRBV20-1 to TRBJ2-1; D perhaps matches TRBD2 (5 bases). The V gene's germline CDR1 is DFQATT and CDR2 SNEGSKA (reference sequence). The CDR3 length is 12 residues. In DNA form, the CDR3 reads TGCAGTGCTAGGTCCGGGAACAATGGGCAGTTCTTC. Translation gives CSARSGNNGQFF.

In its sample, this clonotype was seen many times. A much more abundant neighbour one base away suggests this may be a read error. This CDR3 is CASSVYADYYEQYF. The CDR3 nucleotides are TGTGCCAGCAGTGTCTACGCCGACTACTACGAGCAGTACTTC. The V gene is TRBV12-3 or TRBV12-4, the J gene TRBJ2-7; D possibly corresponds to TRBD2 (5 bases). This CDR3 has 14 amino acids. V gave up 5 bases and J gave up 3 bases, with 14 bases separating them.

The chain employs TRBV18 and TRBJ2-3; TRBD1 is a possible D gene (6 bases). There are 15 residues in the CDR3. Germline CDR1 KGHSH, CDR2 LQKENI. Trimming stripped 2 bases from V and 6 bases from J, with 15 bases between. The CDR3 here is CASSPGGDPADTQYF. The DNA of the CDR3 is TGTGCCAGCTCACCAGGGGGCGATCCCGCGGATACGCAGTATTTT.

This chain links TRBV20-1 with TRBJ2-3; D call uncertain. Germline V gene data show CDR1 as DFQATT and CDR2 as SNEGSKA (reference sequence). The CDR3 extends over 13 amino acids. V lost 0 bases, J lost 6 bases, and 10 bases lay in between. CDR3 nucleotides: TGCAGTGCTAGAGATCCAGGCTCGGATACGCAGTATTTT. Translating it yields CSARDPGSDTQYF.

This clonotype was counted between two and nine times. The CDR3 sequence: CASSAFTGSQETQYF. CDR3 in DNA: TGTGCCAGCAGCGCCTTTACAGGGTCCCAAGAGACCCAGTACTTC. V and J are TRBV9 and TRBJ2-4, with a tentative D call TRBD1 (6 bases). The J call could be wrong; TRBJ2-5 is a better fit for the DNA end. CDR3 length: 15 residues. CDR1 and CDR2 from the germline V gene are SGDLS and YYNGEE.

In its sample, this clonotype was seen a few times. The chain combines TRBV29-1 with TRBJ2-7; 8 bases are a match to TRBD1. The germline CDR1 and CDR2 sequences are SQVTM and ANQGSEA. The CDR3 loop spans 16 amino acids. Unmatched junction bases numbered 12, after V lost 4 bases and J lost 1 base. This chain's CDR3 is CSVAPPDRGTSYEQYF. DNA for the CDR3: TGCAGCGTTGCGCCCCCTGACAGGGGCACTTCCTACGAGCAGTACTTC.

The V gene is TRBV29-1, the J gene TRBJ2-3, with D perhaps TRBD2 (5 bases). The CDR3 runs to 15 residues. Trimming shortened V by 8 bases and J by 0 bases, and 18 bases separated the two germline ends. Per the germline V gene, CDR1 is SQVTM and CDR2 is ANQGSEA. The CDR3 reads CSPTSLAQSTDTQYF. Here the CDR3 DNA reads TGCAGCCCCACCTCGTTAGCGCAGAGCACAGATACGCAGTATTTT.

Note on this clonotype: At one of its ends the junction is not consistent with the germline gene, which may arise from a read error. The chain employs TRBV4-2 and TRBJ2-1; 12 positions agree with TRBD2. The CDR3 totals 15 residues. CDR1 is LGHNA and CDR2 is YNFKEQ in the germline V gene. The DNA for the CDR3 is TGTGCCAACAGCCTTACTAGCGGGAGGACGTACGAGCAGTTCTTC. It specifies CANSLTSGRTYEQFF.

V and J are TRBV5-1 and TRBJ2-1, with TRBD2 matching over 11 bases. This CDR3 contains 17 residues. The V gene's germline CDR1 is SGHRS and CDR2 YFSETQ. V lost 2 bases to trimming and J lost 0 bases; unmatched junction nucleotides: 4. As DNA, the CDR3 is TGCGCCAGCAGCTTAGTAGCGGGAGGGAGCTCCTACAATGAGCAGTTCTTC. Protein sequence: CASSLVAGGSSYNEQFF.

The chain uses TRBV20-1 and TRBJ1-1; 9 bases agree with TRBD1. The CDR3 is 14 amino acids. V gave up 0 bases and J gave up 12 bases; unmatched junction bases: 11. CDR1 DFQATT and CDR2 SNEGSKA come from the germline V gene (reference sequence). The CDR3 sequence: CSARDPGTGIFPFF. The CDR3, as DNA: TGCAGTGCTAGAGATCCCGGGACAGGGATCTTCCCTTTCTTT.

As DNA, the CDR3 is TGTGCCAGCAGACTACAGGGGGCCGCATCCTACGAGCAGTACTTC. This sequence encodes CASRLQGAASYEQYF. The rearrangement joins TRBV13 to TRBJ2-7; 9 bases match TRBD1. This CDR3 comprises 15 residues. V lost 6 bases, J lost 1 base, and 7 bases stayed unmatched. Germline V gene data show CDR1 as PRHDT and CDR2 as FYEKMQ (reference sequence).

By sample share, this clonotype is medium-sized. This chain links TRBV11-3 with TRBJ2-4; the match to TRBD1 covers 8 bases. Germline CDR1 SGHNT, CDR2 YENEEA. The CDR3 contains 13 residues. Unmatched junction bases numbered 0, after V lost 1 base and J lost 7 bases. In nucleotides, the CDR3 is TGTGCCAGCAGCTTAGGGACAGGGAACATTCAGTACTTC. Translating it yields CASSLGTGNIQYF.

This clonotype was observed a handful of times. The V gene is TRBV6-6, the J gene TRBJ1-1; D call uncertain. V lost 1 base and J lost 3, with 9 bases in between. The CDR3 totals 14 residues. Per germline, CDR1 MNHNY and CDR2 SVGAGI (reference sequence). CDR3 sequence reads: CASSYFSRDTEAFF. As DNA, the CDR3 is TGTGCCAGCAGTTACTTTTCACGGGACACTGAAGCTTTCTTT.

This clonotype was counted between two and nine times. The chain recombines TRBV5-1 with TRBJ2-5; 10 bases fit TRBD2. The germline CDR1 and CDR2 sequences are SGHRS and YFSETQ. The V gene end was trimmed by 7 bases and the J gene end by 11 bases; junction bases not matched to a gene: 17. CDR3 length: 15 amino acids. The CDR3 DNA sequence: TGCGCCAGCGCCCTTACTAGCGGGACCTTTGGGGAGCAGTACTTC. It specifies CASALTSGTFGEQYF.

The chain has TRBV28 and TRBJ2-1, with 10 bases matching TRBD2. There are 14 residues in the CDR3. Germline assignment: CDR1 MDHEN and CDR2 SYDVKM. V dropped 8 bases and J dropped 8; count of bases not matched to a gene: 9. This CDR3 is CASSGTSVTDEQFF. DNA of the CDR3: TGTGCCAGCTCCGGGACTAGCGTTACCGATGAGCAGTTCTTC.

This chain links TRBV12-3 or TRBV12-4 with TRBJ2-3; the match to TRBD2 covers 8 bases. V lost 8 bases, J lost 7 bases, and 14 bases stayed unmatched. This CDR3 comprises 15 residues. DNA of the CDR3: TGTGCCAGCGGAACCGGGACTAGAGCGGGGAATACGCAGTATTTT. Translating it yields CASGTGTRAGNTQYF.

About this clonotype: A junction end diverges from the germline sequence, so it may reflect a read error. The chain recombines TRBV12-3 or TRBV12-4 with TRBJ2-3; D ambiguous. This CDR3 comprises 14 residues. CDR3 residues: CTSRPANSADTQYF. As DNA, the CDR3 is TGTACCAGCAGACCAGCGAACAGTGCAGATACGCAGTATTTT.

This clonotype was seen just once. This CDR3 reads CSARGGRGRADTQYF. CDR3 DNA: TGCAGTGCTAGAGGGGGGCGGGGCCGCGCAGATACGCAGTATTTT. This sequence joins TRBV20-1 and TRBJ2-3, with D perhaps assigned TRBD1 or TRBD2 (6 bases each). This CDR3 region has 15 residues. The ends were cut back, 1 base at V and 4 bases at J, with 15 bases in the middle. Germline lookup yields CDR1 DFQATT and CDR2 SNEGSKA (reference sequence).

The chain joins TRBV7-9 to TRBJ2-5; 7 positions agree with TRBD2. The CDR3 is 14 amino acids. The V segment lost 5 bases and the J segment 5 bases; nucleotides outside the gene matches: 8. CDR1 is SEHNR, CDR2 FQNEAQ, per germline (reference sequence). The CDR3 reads CASSVERDFETQYF. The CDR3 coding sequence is TGTGCCAGCAGCGTCGAGCGGGATTTCGAGACCCAGTACTTC.

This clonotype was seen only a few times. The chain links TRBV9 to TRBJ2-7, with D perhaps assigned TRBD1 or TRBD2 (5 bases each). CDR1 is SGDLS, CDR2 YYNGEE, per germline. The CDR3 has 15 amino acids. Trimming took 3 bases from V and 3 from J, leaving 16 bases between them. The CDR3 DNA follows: TGTGCCAGCAGCGCCGGGGCTCATGGGGACTACGAGCAGTACTTC. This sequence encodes CASSAGAHGDYEQYF.

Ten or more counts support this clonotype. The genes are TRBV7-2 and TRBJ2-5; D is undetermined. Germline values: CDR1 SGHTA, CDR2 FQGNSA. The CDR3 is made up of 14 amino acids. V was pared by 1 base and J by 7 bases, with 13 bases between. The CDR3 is CASSLGPSAGTQYF. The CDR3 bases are TGTGCCAGCAGCTTAGGGCCTTCTGCAGGGACCCAGTACTTC.

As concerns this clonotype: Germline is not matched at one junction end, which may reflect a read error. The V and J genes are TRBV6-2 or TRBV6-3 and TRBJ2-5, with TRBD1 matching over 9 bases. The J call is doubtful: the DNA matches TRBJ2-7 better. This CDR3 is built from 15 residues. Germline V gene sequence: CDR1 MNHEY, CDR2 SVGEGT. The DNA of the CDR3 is TGTACCAGCAGGGGCGTCGGGACAGGGAAGTACGAGCAGTACTTC. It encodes CTSRGVGTGKYEQYF.

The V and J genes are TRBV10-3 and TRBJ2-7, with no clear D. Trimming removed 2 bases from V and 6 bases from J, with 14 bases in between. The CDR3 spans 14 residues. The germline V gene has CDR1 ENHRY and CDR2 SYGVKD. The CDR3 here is CAISEVLRPFEQYF. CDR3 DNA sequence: TGTGCCATCAGTGAGGTACTCCGCCCTTTCGAGCAGTACTTC.

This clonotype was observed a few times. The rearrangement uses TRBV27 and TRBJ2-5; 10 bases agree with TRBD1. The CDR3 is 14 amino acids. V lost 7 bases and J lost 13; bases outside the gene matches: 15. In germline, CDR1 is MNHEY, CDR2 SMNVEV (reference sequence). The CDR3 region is CASIPYQGQGRWYF. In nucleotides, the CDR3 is TGTGCCAGCATTCCCTACCAGGGACAGGGGCGATGGTACTTC.

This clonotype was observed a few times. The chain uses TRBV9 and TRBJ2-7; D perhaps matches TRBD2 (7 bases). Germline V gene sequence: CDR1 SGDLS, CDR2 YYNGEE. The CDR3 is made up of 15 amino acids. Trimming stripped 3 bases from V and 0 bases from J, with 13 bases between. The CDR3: CASSERDTNSYEQYF. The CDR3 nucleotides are TGTGCCAGCAGCGAGCGGGACACGAACTCCTACGAGCAGTACTTC.